Below, 25 T cell receptor beta chains from the same sample are listed, as sequenced in a study of T cells after yellow fever vaccination (dated by TCRdb to the late 2010s). The library was prepared using 5' RACE. The run used an Illumina HiSeq 2500. TCRdb cleaned the public reads at Q25 with fastp, built clones with MiXCR and kept in-frame beta chains. Each CDR3 protein gets just one entry, which takes the most common genes and DNA from the rows behind it. This sample has more than 300,000 distinct CDR3 sequences in its table, and around 6.8% of those were observed once. The leading ten clones occupy 18% of the sample. The sample's treatment or condition, from its label and the paper: live attenuated yellow fever vaccine strain. Sequencing used PBMCs, obtained roughly seven weeks after the first yellow fever vaccination. Receptors were obtained from a man in his late teens or twenties who received the YFV17D yellow fever vaccine.

The V call is TRBV5-1, the J call TRBJ2-7; 7 nucleotides line up with TRBD1. CDR3 size: 14 residues. Losses at the gene ends were 5 bases for V and 3 bases for J; bases not matched to a gene: 8. Germline lookup yields CDR1 SGHRS and CDR2 YFSETQ. CDR3 nucleotides: TGCGCCAGCAGGAGACAGGGTCCCCTCTACGAGCAGTACGTC. Amino acid sequence: CASRRQGPLYEQYV.

This clonotype has more than one count but fewer than ten. This chain joins TRBV6-2 or TRBV6-3 and TRBJ2-1; unclear D gene. This CDR3 is 15 amino acids long. Trimming pared 0 bases from V and 0 bases from J, leaving 6 bases between. Germline-derived CDR1 and CDR2 are MNHEY and SVGEGT. The CDR3 bases are TGTGCCAGCAGTTACTCTCAGAGCTCCTACAATGAGCAGTTCTTC. Protein sequence: CASSYSQSSYNEQFF.

V gene TRBV20-1 combines with J gene TRBJ2-1; maybe TRBD2 (5 bases). Germline V gene lookup returns CDR1 DFQATT and CDR2 SNEGSKA (reference sequence). The V end was cut by 7 bases, the J end by 12 bases, with 16 bases between. This CDR3 spans 11 amino acids. CDR3 sequence (DNA): TGCAGTGTTCACCGGGCTAGCAGGCAGTTCTTC. This translates into CSVHRASRQFF.

This clonotype was seen a handful of times. J is TRBJ2-2 and V is TRBV19; no firm D call. V was shortened by 6 bases and J by 4 bases, with 9 bases between the two germline ends. Germline CDR1 is LNHDA and CDR2 is SQIVND (reference sequence). The CDR3 covers 13 residues. The CDR3 coding sequence is TGTGCCAGTAGGGGCCCAGGCACCGGGGAGCTGTTTTTT. Translation gives CASRGPGTGELFF.

This clonotype was recorded at least ten times. The chain couples TRBV15 to TRBJ2-7; no firm D call. Trimming removed 1 base at V and 2 bases at J, with 6 bases between. This CDR3 is 13 amino acids long. CDR1 LNHNV and CDR2 YYDKDF come from the germline V gene (reference sequence). CDR3: CATSRGPAYEQYV. The CDR3 DNA reads TGTGCCACCAGCAGAGGACCAGCCTACGAGCAGTACGTC.

A few counts support this clonotype. The chain is built from TRBV7-2 and TRBJ2-3; the D is unclear. Per the germline V gene, CDR1 is SGHTA and CDR2 is FQGNSA. Trimming cost V 1 base and J 3 bases, with 8 bases left between them. The CDR3 has 14 residues. The CDR3 loop is CASSLESRTDTQYF. The DNA of the CDR3 is TGTGCCAGCAGCTTAGAGTCCAGGACAGATACGCAGTATTTT.

The chain joins TRBV10-3 to TRBJ2-7, with a weak D call TRBD1 (6 bases). Trimming cost V 6 bases and J 0 bases, with 9 bases left between them. The CDR3 totals 13 residues. The germline V gene has CDR1 ENHRY and CDR2 SYGVKD. The CDR3, as DNA: TGTGCCATCAGGCAGGGGAGCTCCTACGAGCAGTACTTC. Its protein is CAIRQGSSYEQYF.

Many counts were recorded for this clonotype. The chain couples TRBV4-1 to TRBJ2-7, with D possibly TRBD1 on 9 matching bases. CDR3 length: 17 residues. Germline V gene sequence: CDR1 MGHRA, CDR2 YSYEKL. V was pared by 4 bases and J by 9 bases, with 28 bases between. CDR3 sequence: CASSPGQGPLTSEMQYF. CDR3 DNA sequence: TGCGCCAGCAGCCCGGGACAGGGACCCTTGACTAGCGAGATGCAGTACTTC.

The chain has TRBV20-1 and TRBJ2-3, with 7 bases aligning to TRBD1. The DNA end is a closer match to TRBJ1-5, so the J assignment may be wrong. This CDR3 is 14 amino acids long. Looked up from germline, CDR1 is DFQATT and CDR2 is SNEGSKA (reference sequence). The CDR3 region is CSAERGLGTDTQHF. The CDR3, as DNA: TGCAGTGCAGAAAGGGGGCTTGGCACAGATACGCAGCATTTT.

This sequence joins TRBV12-3 or TRBV12-4 and TRBJ2-1; 10 bases fit TRBD1. The CDR3 length is 15 residues. Losses at the gene ends were 5 bases for V and 10 bases for J; bases not matched to a gene: 11. In nucleotides, the CDR3 is TGTGCCAGCAGTACACTGACAGGGGGCGGAGGCGAGCAGTTCTTC. Its translation: CASSTLTGGGGEQFF.

This clonotype has only a few counts. The rearrangement uses TRBV21-1 and TRBJ2-7; the D call of TRBD1 is as the table states it, not checked on the DNA. TRBV21-1 represents a pseudogene. The length of the CDR3 is 14 residues. The CDR3 nucleotides are TGTGCCAGCAGCAAACGGGCAGGGGGCCACGAGCAGTACGTC. Its translation is CASSKRAGGHEQYV.

This clonotype was counted only a few times. The V call is TRBV5-1, the J call TRBJ1-3, with D uncertain. This CDR3 has 16 amino acids. From germline, CDR1 is SGHRS and CDR2 YFSETQ. Trimming shortened V by 0 bases and J by 0 bases, and 10 bases separated the two germline ends. CDR3 loop: CASSLAERSSGNTIYF. CDR3 bases: TGCGCCAGCAGCTTGGCGGAACGGAGCTCTGGAAACACCATATATTTT.

This clonotype appeared a few times. The chain couples TRBV7-3 to TRBJ1-3; a possible D gene is TRBD1 (6 bases). The CDR3 loop spans 13 amino acids. The germline V gene has CDR1 SGHTA and CDR2 FQGTGA. Trimming stripped 5 bases from V and 4 bases from J, with 9 bases between. The CDR3 nucleotides are TGTGCCAGCAGCACAGACAGGGGAAACACCATATATTTT. Its translation: CASSTDRGNTIYF.

The genes are TRBV7-2 and TRBJ2-3; 9 bases line up with TRBD2. V was pared by 1 base and J by 3 bases, with 5 bases of the junction left unmatched. Germline CDR1 and CDR2: SGHTA and FQGNSA. This CDR3 spans 16 amino acids. As DNA, the CDR3 is TGTGCCAGCAGCTTAGGGCGGGGGGGCACGACAGATACGCAGTATTTT. It encodes CASSLGRGGTTDTQYF.

The chain is built from TRBV20-1 and TRBJ1-2, with unresolved D. In germline, CDR1 is DFQATT, CDR2 SNEGSKA (reference sequence). V was trimmed by 6 bases and J by 8 bases, leaving 10 bases between them. The CDR3 length is 10 residues. The CDR3 loop reads CSAGGVGYTF. The CDR3 DNA reads as TGCAGTGCGGGCGGGGTAGGCTACACCTTC.

The chain uses TRBV4-1 and TRBJ2-1; unclear D gene. In germline, CDR1 is MGHRA, CDR2 YSYEKL. The CDR3 consists of 13 residues. V lost 0 bases and J lost 9, with 9 bases in between. The CDR3 DNA reads as TGCGCCAGCAGCCAAGATGGGTGGGGTGAGCAGTTCTTC. Protein: CASSQDGWGEQFF.

This clonotype was observed at least ten times. The J gene is TRBJ2-1, the V gene TRBV5-1; 8 bases match TRBD1. Trimming at V came to 0 bases and at J to 8 bases, leaving 13 bases not matched to a gene. Germline V gene lookup returns CDR1 SGHRS and CDR2 YFSETQ. This CDR3 contains 17 residues. The CDR3 loop is CASSLEGRTGHRDEQFF. CDR3 in DNA: TGCGCCAGCAGCTTGGAAGGTCGGACAGGGCATCGGGATGAGCAGTTCTTC.

The chain links TRBV18 to TRBJ2-7; possible D gene TRBD2, 5 bases. Germline V lookup: CDR1 KGHSH, CDR2 LQKENI. The CDR3 extends over 14 amino acids. V lost 1 base, J lost 2 bases, and 9 bases lay in between. The CDR3 is CASSPLGLTYEQYF. CDR3 nucleotide sequence: TGTGCCAGCTCACCACTAGGACTCACCTACGAGCAGTACTTC.

This clonotype was recorded a few times. The genes are TRBV4-1 and TRBJ1-5; D is unresolved. The CDR3 covers 15 residues. Germline CDR1 reads MGHRA; CDR2 reads YSYEKL. V was cut by 0 bases and J by 4 bases, with 10 bases left in between. In DNA, the CDR3 is TGCGCCAGCAGCCAAGAGGTCGGGTTAAATCAGCCCCAGCATTTT. Amino acid sequence: CASSQEVGLNQPQHF.

This clonotype was seen only a few times. This chain links TRBV2 with TRBJ2-5, with D possibly matching TRBD1 (5 bases). V lost 2 bases to trimming and J lost 7 bases, with 11 bases between them. CDR1 and CDR2 from the germline V gene are SNHLY and FYNNEI. The CDR3 runs 13 residues. The CDR3 is CASSERGPGTQYF. The CDR3 nucleotides read TGTGCCAGCAGTGAAAGGGGTCCAGGGACCCAGTACTTC.

The V gene is TRBV7-2, the J gene TRBJ1-2, with TRBD1 identical over 8 bases. Germline CDR1 SGHTA, CDR2 FQGNSA. After removal of 0 bases from V and 5 bases from J, the junction contained 11 bases not matched to a gene. This CDR3 comprises 17 residues. In DNA form, the CDR3 reads TGTGCCAGCAGCTTAGCCAGGGGACAGGATATAGGGTATGGCTACACCTTC. It is translated as CASSLARGQDIGYGYTF.

This chain links TRBV12-3 or TRBV12-4 with TRBJ1-1, with D unclear. This CDR3 comprises 14 residues. Deletions cut 5 bases from V and 4 bases from J, with 14 bases between. The CDR3 loop reads CASSPGAGFTEAFF. The CDR3 DNA sequence: TGTGCCAGCAGTCCGGGTGCGGGTTTCACTGAAGCTTTCTTT.

This clonotype was observed at least ten times. The V call is TRBV5-1, the J call TRBJ2-3; D not resolved. This CDR3 is built from 12 residues. Germline CDR1 reads SGHRS; CDR2 reads YFSETQ. Trimming removed 0 bases from V and 6 bases from J, with 5 bases in between. The CDR3 region is CASSLDWDTQYF. For the CDR3, the DNA is TGCGCCAGCAGCTTGGACTGGGATACGCAGTATTTT. The variable domain in full, completed from reference TRBV5-1 and TRBJ2-3, reads KAGVTQTPRYLIKTRGQQVTLSCSPISGHRSVSWYQQTPGQGLQFLFEYFSETQRNKGNFPGRFSGRQFSNSRSEMNVSTLELGDSALYLCASSLDWDTQYFGPGTRLTVL.

V is TRBV2 and J is TRBJ2-5; 8 bases align to TRBD2. V shed 4 bases, J shed 4 bases, and the junction held 8 bases outside the gene matches. CDR3 length: 15 residues. Per germline, CDR1 SNHLY and CDR2 FYNNEI. CDR3 residues: CASSAYLGGGETQYF. The CDR3 region has the DNA TGTGCCAGCAGTGCGTACCTCGGGGGGGGAGAGACCCAGTACTTC.

The gene calls are TRBV15 and TRBJ1-2; D may be TRBD1 (6 bases). Trimming took 6 bases from V and 8 from J, leaving 16 bases between them. Germline V CDR1 and CDR2: LNHNV, YYDKDF (reference sequence). This CDR3 is 13 amino acids long. CDR3 amino acids: CATRATGIRGYTF. The DNA of the CDR3 is TGTGCCACCAGGGCAACAGGGATACGAGGCTACACCTTC.